This T cell receptor (beta chain) was found in a study of CD4 T cells in relation to SARS-CoV-2 and coronaviruses. Background on the study: After around 10 days of antigen culture, PBMC TCR beta CDR3s were sequenced. No peptide or an HIV-1 Nef peptide pool served as negative control.

CDR3 length equals 12 residues. V lost 6 bases and J 5 bases, leaving 11 bases between the germline ends. Germline CDR1 SNHLY, CDR2 FYNNEI. The unexposed donors gave CD4+ T cells in about 2011-2019, prior to COVID-19. Isolation of CD4+ T cells took place after less than 11 days in culture. As cell numbers allowed, unexposed-donor CD4+ T cells faced SARS-CoV-2 S/N and four cold-coronavirus spikes. The data were produced by immunoSEQ multiplex PCR, yet TCRdb's version contains in-frame clones alone and is incomplete. The sample has about 22,000 clones, around three quarters seen once. Remarks on this clone: Its antigen is undetermined.

The source is a human donor in good health. J is TRBJ2-7 and V is TRBV2, with D perhaps TRBD1 (6 bases). The material sequenced was CD4+ T cells from PBMCs, cultured in vitro. The CDR3 sequence: CASRVDRHEQYF. Written as DNA, the CDR3 is TGTGCCAGCAGGGTAGACAGGCACGAGCAGTACTTC.